This T cell receptor beta chain stems from a study of blood T cell repertoires in COVID-19. Overall study context: Specimens from acute and convalescent COVID-19 originated in the United States, Italy and Spain. Sample material is recorded as cDNA or gDNA derived from T cells, B-cell-depleted T cells, or PBMCs.

Original processing notes: Estimation of nucleated cell counts was performed using reference gene primer amplification. The repertoire was sequenced with immunoSEQ multiplex PCR; TCRdb's copy has only in-frame clones and lacks some. V and J calls and clone size are copied from that table; D and trimming were computed from the DNA. The data show roughly 63,000 clones, with 74% seen just once and 28% held by the top ten. The CDR3 totals 13 residues. CDR1 and CDR2 from the germline V gene are LNHDA and SQIVND (reference sequence). V was cut by 7 bases and J by 5 bases, with 14 bases left in between. The chain combines TRBV19 with TRBJ2-5, with D unresolved. Sequenced: peripheral blood. This sequence was found in a woman older than 75 with acute or convalescent COVID-19. As DNA, the CDR3 is TGTGCCAGTAACCCCGGTGTTTCCGAGACCCAGTACTTC. Protein sequence: CASNPGVSETQYF. Full variable domain (remainder filled in from reference TRBV19 and TRBJ2-5): DGGITQSPKYLFRKEGQNVTLSCEQNLNHDAMYWYRQDPGQGLRLIYYSQIVNDFQKGDIAEGYSVSREKKESFPLTVTSAQKNPTAFYLCASNPGVSETQYFGPGTRLLVL.